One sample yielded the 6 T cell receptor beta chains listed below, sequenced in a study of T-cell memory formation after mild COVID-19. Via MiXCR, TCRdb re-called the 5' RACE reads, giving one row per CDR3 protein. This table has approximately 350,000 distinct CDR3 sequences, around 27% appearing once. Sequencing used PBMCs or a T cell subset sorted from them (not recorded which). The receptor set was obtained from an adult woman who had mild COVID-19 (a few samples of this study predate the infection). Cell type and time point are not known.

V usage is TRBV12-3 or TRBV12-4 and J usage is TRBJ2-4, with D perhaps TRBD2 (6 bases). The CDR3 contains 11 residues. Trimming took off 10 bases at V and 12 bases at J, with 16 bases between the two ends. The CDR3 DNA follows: TGTGCCACCGGCACGACTAGGTCTCAGTACTTC. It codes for CATGTTRSQYF.

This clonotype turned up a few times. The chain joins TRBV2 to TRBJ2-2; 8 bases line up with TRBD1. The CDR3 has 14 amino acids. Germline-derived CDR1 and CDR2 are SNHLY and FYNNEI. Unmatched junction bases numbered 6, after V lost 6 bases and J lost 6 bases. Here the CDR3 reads CASRDREIAGELFF. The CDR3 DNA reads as TGTGCCAGCAGGGACAGGGAAATTGCCGGGGAGCTGTTTTTT.

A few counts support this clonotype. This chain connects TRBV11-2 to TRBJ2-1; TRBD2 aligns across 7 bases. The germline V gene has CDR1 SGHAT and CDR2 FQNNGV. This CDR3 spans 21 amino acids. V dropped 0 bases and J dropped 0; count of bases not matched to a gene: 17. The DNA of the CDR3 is TGTGCCAGCAGCTTAGATCCATGGCTAGCGGACAAATCTAGCTCCTACAATGAGCAGTTCTTC. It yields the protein CASSLDPWLADKSSSYNEQFF.

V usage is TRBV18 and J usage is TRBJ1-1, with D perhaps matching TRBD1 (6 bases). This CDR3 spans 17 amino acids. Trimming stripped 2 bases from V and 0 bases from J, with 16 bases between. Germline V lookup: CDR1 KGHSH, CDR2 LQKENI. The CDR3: CASSPRNSGAMNTEAFF. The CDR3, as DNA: TGTGCCAGCTCACCAAGGAATTCAGGGGCGATGAACACTGAAGCTTTCTTT.

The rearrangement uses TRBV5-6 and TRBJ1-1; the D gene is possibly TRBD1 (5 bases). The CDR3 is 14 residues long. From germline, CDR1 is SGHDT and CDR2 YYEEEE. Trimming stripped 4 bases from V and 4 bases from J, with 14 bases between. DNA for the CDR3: TGTGCCAGCAGCCCGTACGGGACGGCCACTGAAGCTTTCTTT. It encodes CASSPYGTATEAFF. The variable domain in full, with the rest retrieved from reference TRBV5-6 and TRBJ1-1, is DAGVTQSPTHLIKTRGQQVTLRCSPKSGHDTVSWYQQALGQGPQFIFQYYEEEERQRGNFPDRFSGHQFPNYSSELNVNALLLGDSALYLCASSPYGTATEAFFGQGTRLTVV.

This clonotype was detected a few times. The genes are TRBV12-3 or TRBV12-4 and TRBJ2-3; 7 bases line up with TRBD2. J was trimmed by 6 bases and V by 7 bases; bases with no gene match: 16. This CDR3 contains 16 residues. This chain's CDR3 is CASKVGGGGALDTQYF. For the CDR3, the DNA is TGTGCCAGCAAAGTGGGCGGCGGGGGAGCTTTGGATACGCAGTATTTT.